This TCR beta chain was identified in a study of T-cell memory formation after mild COVID-19. Turning to the study itself: TCR clusters mostly belonged to single donors.

Study-wide findings and caveats: A second wave expanding day 15 to 37 was CD4+-biased; contracting clones were balanced. Pre-infection memory held some responding clones, suggesting pre-existing cross-reactive T cells responded. Shrinking CD4+ clones resided mostly in CM and EM, and CD8+ ones in EMRA.

Concerning this clonotype: No antigen is known for it.

TCRdb passed the 5' RACE reads through MiXCR, listing each CDR3 protein once. The sample includes roughly 610,000 distinct CDR3 sequences, roughly 17% of them seen just once. Germline-derived CDR1 and CDR2 are MNHEY and SVGEGT. The CDR3 runs 13 residues. Between the trimmed V and J ends, which lost 3 bases and 4 bases, there was a span of 7 bases. This receptor was obtained from an adult woman who had mild COVID-19 (a few samples of this study predate the infection). Cell type and time point are not known. This chain links TRBV6-2 or TRBV6-3 with TRBJ2-4, with no clear D. The sequenced sample consisted of PBMCs or a T cell subset sorted from them (not recorded which). This CDR3 is CASSYGGKNIQYF. CDR3 in DNA: TGTGCCAGCAGTTATGGCGGTAAAAACATTCAGTACTTC.